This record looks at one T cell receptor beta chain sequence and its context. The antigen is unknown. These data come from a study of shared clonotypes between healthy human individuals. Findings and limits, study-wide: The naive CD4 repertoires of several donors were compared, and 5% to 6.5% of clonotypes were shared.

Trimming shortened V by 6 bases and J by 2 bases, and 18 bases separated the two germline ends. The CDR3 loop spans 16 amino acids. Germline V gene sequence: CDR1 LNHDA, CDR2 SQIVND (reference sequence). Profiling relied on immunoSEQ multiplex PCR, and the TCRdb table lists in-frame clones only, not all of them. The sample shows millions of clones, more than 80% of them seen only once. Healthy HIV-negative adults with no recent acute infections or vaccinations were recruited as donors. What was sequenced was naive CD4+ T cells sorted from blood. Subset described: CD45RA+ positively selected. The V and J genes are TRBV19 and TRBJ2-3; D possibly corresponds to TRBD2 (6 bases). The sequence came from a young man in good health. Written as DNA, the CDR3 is TGTGCCAGTAGGGGGGTCGGGGAGGTGAACACAGATACGCAGTATTTT. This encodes CASRGVGEVNTDTQYF.